This T cell receptor (beta chain) is drawn from a study of blood T cells in healthy people across ages. PCR was performed a second time for about 6 to 11 cycles using a sample-barcoded 5' primer and a J-beta primer mix. TCRdb passed the 5' RACE reads through MiXCR, listing each CDR3 protein once. The sample includes about 620,000 distinct CDR3 sequences, 52% of them seen just once. Per individual sample, total RNA of at least 5.5 micrograms was extracted. This clonotype showed up just once. A single base separates this from a much larger clone, so it may be a read error. In this CDR3 the conserved last residue, phenylalanine or tryptophan, is missing, so a read error is likely. From germline, CDR1 is SEHNR and CDR2 FQNEAQ (reference sequence). V lost 3 bases and J lost 1; bases outside the gene matches: 3. The CDR3 consists of 14 residues.

The sequencing sample was made of blood. This sequence was found in a woman older than 75 in good health. The chain combines TRBV7-9 with TRBJ2-7; TRBD1 matches at 7 bases. The CDR3, as DNA: TGTGCCAGCAGCTTTTCGGGACAGTCCTACGAGCAGTACTCC. Translated, it gives CASSFSGQSYEQYS.